These T cell receptor beta chains were read from a single sample in a study of blood T cell repertoires in COVID-19. Repertoires were generated with immunoSEQ multiplex PCR, while TCRdb's copy carries only in-frame clones and drops some. This table has 200,000 to 250,000 clones, 84% appearing once. Sequencing was carried out using peripheral blood. The receptor set was obtained from a man in his fifties with active or convalescent COVID-19. Both conserved end residues are part of each CDR3. D genes are given only for firm matches. The listing skips clone size in some rows; elsewhere it reads once, few, many or a size class.

once	TRBJ1-5	16	NA	TRBV19	TGTGCCAGTAGCCTGACTGCCTACGGAGGGGATCAGCCCCAGCATTTT	CASSLTAYGGDQPQHF
NA	TRBJ2-1	15	TRBD2	TRBV11-1	TGTGCCAGCAGCTTAGCCCCGGGACTAGACAATGAGCAGTTCTTC	CASSLAPGLDNEQFF
NA	TRBJ2-2	15	TRBD2	TRBV5-4	TGTGCCAGCAGAGAGGGCGGGGGGAGGACCGGGGAGCTGTTTTTT	CASREGGGRTGELFF
NA	TRBJ2-5	12	NA	TRBV6-2/TRBV6-3	TGTGCCAGCAGTTATAGGGGGGAGACCCAGTACTTC	CASSYRGETQYF
NA	TRBJ1-5	13	NA	TRBV30	TGTGCCTGGAGTCGGACAACCAATCAGCCCCAGCATTTT	CAWSRTTNQPQHF
NA	TRBJ2-6	15	NA	TRBV5-8	TGTGCCAGCAGCTTAGGGGTTTCTGGGGCCAACGTCCTGACTTTC	CASSLGVSGANVLTF
NA	TRBJ2-2	17	TRBD1	TRBV4-3	TGCGCCAGCAGCCTGCGAGGGGGGACAGGGACCCCCGGGGAGCTGTTTTTT	CASSLRGGTGTPGELFF
NA	TRBJ1-2	12	NA	TRBV21-1	TGTGCCAGCAGCAACAGGGTTCACGGCTACACCTTC	CASSNRVHGYTF
NA	TRBJ2-1	17	NA	TRBV5-1	TGCGCCAGCAGCTCAATGGTGATGAGACAGTCCTACAATGAGCAGTTCTTC	CASSSMVMRQSYNEQFF
NA	TRBJ1-2	15	TRBD1	TRBV5-4	TGTGCCAGCAGCTTTGCGACAGGGGGCAACTATGGCTACACCTTC	CASSFATGGNYGYTF
NA	TRBJ1-5	15	TRBD1	TRBV19	TGTGCCAGTAGTATCGTGCAGGGGGCTAATCAGCCCCAGCATTTT	CASSIVQGANQPQHF
NA	TRBJ2-2	13	NA	TRBV7-9	TGTGCCAGCAGCAGCCAGGGTGCCGGGGAGCTGTTTTTT	CASSSQGAGELFF
NA	TRBJ2-2	15	NA	TRBV7-3	TGTGCCAGCAGCTTACAAACCGGGGGATCCGGGGAGCTGTTTTTT	CASSLQTGGSGELFF
NA	TRBJ1-2	17	TRBD1	TRBV28	TGTGCCAGCAGTTTGACCCTGACAGGGAATCGCCTATATGGCTACACCTTC	CASSLTLTGNRLYGYTF
NA	TRBJ1-1	15	NA	TRBV7-3	TGTGCCAGCAGCCCCACGGGGGTAGGAGACACTGAAGCTTTCTTT	CASSPTGVGDTEAFF
NA	TRBJ2-6	20	NA	TRBV3-1/TRBV3-2	TGTGCCAGCAGCCAAGATCTTTCGGGCAGGGATAGAAGTGGGGCCAACGTCCTGACTTTC	CASSQDLSGRDRSGANVLTF
NA	TRBJ1-2	21	TRBD1	TRBV4-2	TGTGCCAGCAGCCAAGATTCAATCGGACAGGCCCTTTTCCATCGGAACTATGGCTACACCTTC	CASSQDSIGQALFHRNYGYTF
NA	TRBJ1-4	14	TRBD1	TRBV19	TGTGCCAGTAGCCAAACAGGGGGAGGAGAAAAACTGTTTTTT	CASSQTGGGEKLFF
NA	TRBJ2-1	16	TRBD2	TRBV5-1	TGCGCCAGCAGCTTGACTAGCGGGGGACCTTACAATGAGCAGTTCTTC	CASSLTSGGPYNEQFF
once	TRBJ1-2	13	TRBD1	TRBV5-1	TGCGCCAGCAGCGCGGGACAGGTAGGGGGCTACACCTTC	CASSAGQVGGYTF
NA	TRBJ2-5	16	TRBD2	TRBV11-2	TGTGCCAGCAGCCCCATGGGGAGGGCGGGGGGAGAGACCCAGTACTTC	CASSPMGRAGGETQYF
NA	TRBJ1-2	13	TRBD1	TRBV10-3	TGTGCCACCCAACAGGGGGTGGACTATGGCTACACCTTC	CATQQGVDYGYTF
NA	TRBJ1-2	13	TRBD1	TRBV28	TGTGCCAGCAGGGACAGGGGGCGGACTGGCTACACCTTC	CASRDRGRTGYTF
NA	TRBJ1-5	15	NA	TRBV18	TGTGCCAGCTCACCCACCGTAAACTCCGATCAGCCCCAGCATTTT	CASSPTVNSDQPQHF
NA	TRBJ1-1	12	NA	TRBV28	TGTGCCAGCAGGGTGGGGGGAACTGAAGCTTTCTTT	CASRVGGTEAFF
NA	TRBJ2-5	18	TRBD2	TRBV6-2/TRBV6-3	TGTGCCAGCAGTTACTCGTTGGGACTAGCGGGAGAGTGGGAGACCCAGTACTTC	CASSYSLGLAGEWETQYF
NA	TRBJ1-6	16	NA	TRBV3-1/TRBV3-2	TGTGCCAGCAGAAACGGGGGACTAGTCTATAATTCACCCCTCCACTTT	CASRNGGLVYNSPLHF
NA	TRBJ1-6	14	NA	TRBV7-3	TGTGCCAGCAGCTTCGGCACGGAGGGTTCACCCCTCCACTTT	CASSFGTEGSPLHF
NA	TRBJ1-4	14	NA	TRBV6-5	TGTGCCAGCAGTTTCGGGGGGCTGAGTGAAAAACTGTTTTTT	CASSFGGLSEKLFF
NA	TRBJ2-3	12	NA	TRBV15	TGTGCCACCAGCGGGGCCCGGCCGTCGCAGTATTTT	CATSGARPSQYF
NA	TRBJ2-1	16	NA	TRBV5-1	TGCGCCAGCAGCTTGGAAGGTAGAGGGGGCTACAATGAGCAGTTCTTC	CASSLEGRGGYNEQFF
once	TRBJ2-3	14	NA	TRBV6-5	TGTGCCAGCAGTTACTCGGACACCACAGATACGCAGTATTTT	CASSYSDTTDTQYF
few	TRBJ1-1	13	TRBD1	TRBV10-3	TGTGCCATCAGTGAGACAGGGGTGACTGAAGCTTTCTTT	CAISETGVTEAFF
NA	TRBJ1-1	12	NA	TRBV7-3	TGTGCCAGCAGCTTAAAGAGGGCTGAAGCTTTCTTT	CASSLKRAEAFF
NA	TRBJ2-1	17	TRBD2	TRBV7-3	TGTGCCAGCAGCCTCGAGGGGGGACTAGCGGGTTACAATGAGCAGTTCTTC	CASSLEGGLAGYNEQFF
NA	TRBJ1-3	12	TRBD1	TRBV2	TGTGCCAGCGCGGACAGGGGAGACACCATATATTTT	CASADRGDTIYF
NA	TRBJ1-2	14	TRBD1	TRBV27	TGTGCCAGCAGTACTTCACAGGGGCTTCGGGGCTACACCTTC	CASSTSQGLRGYTF
once	TRBJ2-2	13	NA	TRBV5-5	TGTGCCAGCAGCGTTTACACGTCCGGGGAGCTGTTTTTT	CASSVYTSGELFF
NA	TRBJ2-2	17	NA	TRBV19	TGTGCCAGTAGTATAGGGGAGGAGGGGACGAACACCGGGGAGCTGTTTTTT	CASSIGEEGTNTGELFF
NA	TRBJ1-2	13	NA	TRBV5-6	TGTGCCAGCAGCCACCAGGGGAACTATGGCTACACCTTC	CASSHQGNYGYTF
NA	TRBJ1-4	16	TRBD1	TRBV18	TGTGCCAGCTCACCCCTCCGGGACAGGGGAAATGAAAAACTGTTTTTT	CASSPLRDRGNEKLFF
NA	TRBJ1-2	10	NA	TRBV29-1	TGCAGCGCGGACAGCTATGGCTACACCTTC	CSADSYGYTF
NA	TRBJ2-7	15	TRBD1	TRBV6-5	TGTGCCAGCAGTTACGGCACAGGGGGAATTTACGAGCAGTACTTC	CASSYGTGGIYEQYF
NA	TRBJ2-7	16	TRBD1	TRBV19	TGTGCCAGTAGTATCACCGCAGGGGGTTCCCTTTACGAGCAGTACTTC	CASSITAGGSLYEQYF
NA	TRBJ2-1	14	NA	TRBV15	TGTGCCACCAGCAGAGATGGGGGGAACAATGAGCAGTTCTTC	CATSRDGGNNEQFF